This T cell receptor (beta chain) derives from a study of T cell repertoires in cytomegalovirus infection. In the study overall: CMV infection plus the matching HLA type was flagged by public TCR beta signatures. Findings and caveats of the study: Dominating the ex vivo response were TCR beta clonotypes that were CMV-specific and HLA-C-restricted. Summed frequency of shared TCR beta families picked out CMV carriers who also had the relevant HLA.

In the case of this clonotype: No antigen is known for it.

From the reads, TCRdb called clonotypes with MiXCR, one entry per CDR3 protein. The sample shows around 630,000 distinct CDR3 sequences, 20% to 25% of them seen only once. The sequencing input was CD8+ T cells from PBMCs. The origin of this receptor is a human donor in good health (CMV status not recorded). Some clones in this sample may be carry-over from other donors' samples.

The CDR3 protein is CSARASTRAETQYF. The CDR3 DNA is TGCAGTGCTAGAGCATCGACTAGAGCAGAGACCCAGTACTTC. J is TRBJ2-5 and V is TRBV20-1; a weak D match, TRBD2 (6 bases). V gave up 1 base and J gave up 4 bases, with 13 bases separating them. CDR1 and CDR2 (germline): DFQATT, SNEGSKA (reference sequence). CDR3 length: 14 residues.